Reported below is one T cell receptor (beta chain). V lost 3 bases, J lost 2 bases, and 8 bases lay in between. This CDR3 comprises 13 residues. Per the germline V gene, CDR1 is SGHDT and CDR2 is YYEEEE. This sample is part of a study of OX40 agonist ivuxolimab in advanced cancers. The protocol was immunoSEQ multiplex PCR, while the TCRdb copy is restricted to in-frame clones and leaves out a portion. The sample gives about 67,000 clones, about 85% of which show up once; around 2% is in the top ten. This TCR was sampled from an adult with an advanced solid tumor such as melanoma, head and neck, liver or kidney cancer. The J gene is TRBJ1-1, the V gene TRBV5-6; D not resolved. The sequenced sample was CD4+ or CD8+ T cells sorted from blood, obtained in a trial of the OX40 agonist ivuxolimab. The DNA of the CDR3 is TGTGCCAGCAGCTACTCAATTAACACTGAAGCTTTCTTT. Its protein product is CASSYSINTEAFF.